This TCR beta chain is from a study of T cells expressing NK-cell markers. Looking at the study overall: Each TCR beta repertoire originated in sorted T cells that were CD3+CD56+NKG2C+, CD3+CD56+NKG2C- or CD3+CD56-NKG2C+. Study-wide results and limits: Among CD8+ T cells from more than five donors, dominant NKG2C+ clonotypes accounted for roughly 1.0-7.0%.

To note about this clonotype: The target antigen is unknown.

This CDR3 is built from 16 residues. Germline V gene sequence: CDR1 KGHSH, CDR2 LQKENI. Reprocessing the 5' RACE reads, TCRdb reports a single entry for every CDR3 protein and omits DNA. The repertoire table contains about 380,000 distinct CDR3 sequences. Sample: blood T cells: a sorted CD56 or NKG2C T cell subset, CD4+ or CD8+ T cells, or bulk PBMC T cells (not recorded which). The receptor's source is a man between 18 and 69 years old in good health. The chain has TRBV18 and TRBJ2-2. The CDR3: CASSPGYNQNTGELFF. The entire variable domain, with the rest obtained from reference TRBV18 and TRBJ2-2, is as follows: NAGVMQNPRHLVRRRGQEARLRCSPMKGHSHVYWYRQLPEEGLKFMVYLQKENIIDESGMPKERFSAEFPKEGPSILRIQQVVRGDSAAYFCASSPGYNQNTGELFFGEGSRLTVL.